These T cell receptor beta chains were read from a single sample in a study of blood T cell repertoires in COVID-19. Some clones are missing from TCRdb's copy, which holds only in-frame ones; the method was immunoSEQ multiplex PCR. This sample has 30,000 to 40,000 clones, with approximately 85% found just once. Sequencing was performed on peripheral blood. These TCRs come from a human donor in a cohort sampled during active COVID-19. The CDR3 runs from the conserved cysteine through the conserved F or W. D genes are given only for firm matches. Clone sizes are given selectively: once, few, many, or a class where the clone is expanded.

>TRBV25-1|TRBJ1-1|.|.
TGTGCCAGCACCCCCGGGGGGAGAAGGAACACTGAAGCTTTCTTT
CASTPGGRRNTEAFF
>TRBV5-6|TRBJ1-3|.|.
TGTGCCAGCAGCTTATCAGGAAACACCATATATTTT
CASSLSGNTIYF
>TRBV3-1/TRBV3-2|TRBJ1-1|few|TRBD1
TGTGCCAGCAGCCCCGGGGGACGTGGGACAGGGAACACTGAAGCTTTCTTT
CASSPGGRGTGNTEAFF
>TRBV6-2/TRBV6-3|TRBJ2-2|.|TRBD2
TGTGCCAGCAGTTACAGAGTAGCGGGAGGTCCCGGGGAGCTGTTTTTT
CASSYRVAGGPGELFF
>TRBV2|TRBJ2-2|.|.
TGTGCCAGCAGTGCCGGACGGGACTGGAACACCGGGGAGCTGTTTTTT
CASSAGRDWNTGELFF
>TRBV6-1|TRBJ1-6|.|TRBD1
TGTGCCAGCAGTGCGCCCCCGGGACAGGGGGTTAATTCACCCCTCCACTTT
CASSAPPGQGVNSPLHF
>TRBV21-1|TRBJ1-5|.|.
TGTGCCAGCAGCAAAATGGGACAGCCTTTTTATAGCAATCAGCCCCAGCATTTT
CASSKMGQPFYSNQPQHF
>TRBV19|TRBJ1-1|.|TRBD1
TGTGCCAGTAGTATAACCCACAGGGGCGCGGTGAACACTGAAGCTTTCTTT
CASSITHRGAVNTEAFF
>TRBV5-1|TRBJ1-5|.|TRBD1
TGCCCTCGACTTTTACTGACAGGGGGCTGTAGTAGGGTGCCCCAGCATTTT
CPRLLLTGGCSRVPQHF
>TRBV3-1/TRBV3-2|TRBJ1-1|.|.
TGTGCCAGCAGCCTCCCCGCTGGCTCGAACACTGAAGCTTTCTTT
CASSLPAGSNTEAFF
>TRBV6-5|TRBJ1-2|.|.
TGTGCCAGCAGAACGGGGGGTGACTATGGCTACACCTTC
CASRTGGDYGYTF
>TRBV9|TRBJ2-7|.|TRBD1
TGTGCCAGCAGCGTAGGGTCGACAGGGACCTACGAGCAGTACTTC
CASSVGSTGTYEQYF
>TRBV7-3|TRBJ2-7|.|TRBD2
TGTGCCAGCAGCTCGCTCCCCGGGACTAGCGGGAGTGAGCAGTACTTC
CASSSLPGTSGSEQYF
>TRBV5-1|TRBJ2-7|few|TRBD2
TGCGCCAGCAGCTTAGTACTAGCGCCATCGGGGGAGCAGTACTTC
CASSLVLAPSGEQYF
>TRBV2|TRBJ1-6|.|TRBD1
TGTGCCAGCAGACTACAAACAGGGGTGGATAATTCACCCCTCCACTTT
CASRLQTGVDNSPLHF
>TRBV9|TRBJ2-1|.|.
TGTGCCAGCAGCGACCTAGGCTACAATGAGCAGTTCTTC
CASSDLGYNEQFF
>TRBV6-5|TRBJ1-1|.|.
TGTGCCGGCCAACTCGCACAGGGAGGGAGGACTGAAGCTTTCTTT
CAGQLAQGGRTEAFF
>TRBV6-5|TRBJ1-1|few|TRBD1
TGTGCCAGCACCCCGACCAGGGGGTACACTGAAGCTTTCTTT
CASTPTRGYTEAFF
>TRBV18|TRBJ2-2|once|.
TGTGCCAGCTCACTTCAAACCGGGACATTATTAACCGGGGAGCTGTTTTTT
CASSLQTGTLLTGELFF
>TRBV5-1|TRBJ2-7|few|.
TGCGCCAGCAGTCCAGTCCCGGAGATGTCCTACGAGCAGTACTTC
CASSPVPEMSYEQYF
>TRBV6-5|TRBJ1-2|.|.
TGTGCCAGCAAATTGCCCAGCTATGGCTACACCTTC
CASKLPSYGYTF
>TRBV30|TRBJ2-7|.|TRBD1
TGTGCCTGGAGCCCCCCTGACAGGGCCTACGAGCAGTACTTC
CAWSPPDRAYEQYF
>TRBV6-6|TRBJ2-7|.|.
TGTGCCAGCAGTTTCACGGACAGCTCCTACGAGCAGTACTTC
CASSFTDSSYEQYF
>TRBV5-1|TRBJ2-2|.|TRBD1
TGCGCCAGCAGCTTGGGGCCCGGGACAGGGGGAACCGGGGAGCTGTTTTTT
CASSLGPGTGGTGELFF
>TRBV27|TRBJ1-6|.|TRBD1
TGTGCCAGCAGCCCTGACAGGGTGGGTTCACCCCTCCACTTT
CASSPDRVGSPLHF